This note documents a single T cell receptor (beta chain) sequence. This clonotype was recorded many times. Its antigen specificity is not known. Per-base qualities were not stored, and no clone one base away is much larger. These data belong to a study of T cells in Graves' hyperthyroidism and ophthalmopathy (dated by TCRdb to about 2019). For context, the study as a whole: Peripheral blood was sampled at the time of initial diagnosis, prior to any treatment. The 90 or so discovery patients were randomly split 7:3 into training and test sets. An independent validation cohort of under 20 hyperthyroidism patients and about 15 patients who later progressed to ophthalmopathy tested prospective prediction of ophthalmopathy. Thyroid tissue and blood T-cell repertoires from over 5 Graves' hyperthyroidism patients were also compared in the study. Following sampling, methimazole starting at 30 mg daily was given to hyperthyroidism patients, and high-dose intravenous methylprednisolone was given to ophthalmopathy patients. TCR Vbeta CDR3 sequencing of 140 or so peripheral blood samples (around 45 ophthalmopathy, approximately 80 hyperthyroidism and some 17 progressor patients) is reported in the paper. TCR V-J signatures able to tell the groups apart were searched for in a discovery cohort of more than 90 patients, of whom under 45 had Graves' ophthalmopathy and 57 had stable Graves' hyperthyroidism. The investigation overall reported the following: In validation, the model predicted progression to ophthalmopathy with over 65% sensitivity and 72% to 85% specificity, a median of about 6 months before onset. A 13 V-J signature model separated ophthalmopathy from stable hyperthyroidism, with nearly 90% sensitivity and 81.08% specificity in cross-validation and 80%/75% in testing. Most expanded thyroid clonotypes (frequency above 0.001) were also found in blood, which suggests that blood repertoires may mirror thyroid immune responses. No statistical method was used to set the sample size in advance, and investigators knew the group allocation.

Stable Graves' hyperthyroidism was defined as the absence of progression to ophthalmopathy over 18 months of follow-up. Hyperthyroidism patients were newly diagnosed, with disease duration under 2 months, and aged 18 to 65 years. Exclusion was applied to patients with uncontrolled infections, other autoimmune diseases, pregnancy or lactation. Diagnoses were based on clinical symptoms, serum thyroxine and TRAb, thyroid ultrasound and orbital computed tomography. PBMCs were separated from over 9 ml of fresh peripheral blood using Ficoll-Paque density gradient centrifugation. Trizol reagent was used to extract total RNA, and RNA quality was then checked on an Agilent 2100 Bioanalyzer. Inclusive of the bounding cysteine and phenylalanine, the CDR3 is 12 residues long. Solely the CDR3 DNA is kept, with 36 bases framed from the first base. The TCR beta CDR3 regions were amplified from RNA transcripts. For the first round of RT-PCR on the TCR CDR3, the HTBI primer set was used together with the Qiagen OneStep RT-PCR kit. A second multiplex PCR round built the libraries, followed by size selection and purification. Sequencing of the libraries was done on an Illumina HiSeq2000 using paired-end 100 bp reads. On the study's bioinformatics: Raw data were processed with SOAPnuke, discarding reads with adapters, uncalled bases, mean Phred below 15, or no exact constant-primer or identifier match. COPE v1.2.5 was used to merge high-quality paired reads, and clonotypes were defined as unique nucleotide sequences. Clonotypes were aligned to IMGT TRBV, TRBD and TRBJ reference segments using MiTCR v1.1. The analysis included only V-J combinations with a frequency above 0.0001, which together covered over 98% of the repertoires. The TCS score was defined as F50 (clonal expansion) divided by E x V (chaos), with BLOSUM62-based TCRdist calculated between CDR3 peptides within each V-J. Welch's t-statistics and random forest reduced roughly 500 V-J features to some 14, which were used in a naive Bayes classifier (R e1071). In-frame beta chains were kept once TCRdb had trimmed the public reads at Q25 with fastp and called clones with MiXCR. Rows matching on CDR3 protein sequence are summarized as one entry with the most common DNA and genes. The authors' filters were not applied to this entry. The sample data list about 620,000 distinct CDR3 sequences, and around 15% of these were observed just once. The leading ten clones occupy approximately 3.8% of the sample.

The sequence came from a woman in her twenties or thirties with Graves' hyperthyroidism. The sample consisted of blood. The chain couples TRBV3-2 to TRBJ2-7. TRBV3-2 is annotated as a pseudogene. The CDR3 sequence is CASSQEWNEQYF. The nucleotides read TGTGCCAGCAGCCAAGAGTGGAACGAGCAGTACTTC.